One sample yielded the 31 T cell receptor beta chains listed below, sequenced in a study of T-cell reconstitution after alpha-beta-depleted transplantation in children. TCRbeta library construction was performed incorporating unique molecular identifiers. TCRdb passed the PCR reads through MiXCR, listing each CDR3 protein once. Of 100,000 or so distinct CDR3 sequences in the sample, about 25% were seen once. Specimen: PBMCs, collected before TCRalphabeta/CD19-depleted stem cell transplant. The receptor set was obtained from a boy aged 2 to 10 with acute lymphoblastic leukemia, due to receive a stem cell transplant.

CDR3 in DNA: TGTGCCAGCAGCTTAGAGGGACAAGTTTTGAACACTGAAGCTTTCTTT. It yields the protein CASSLEGQVLNTEAFF. The V and J genes are TRBV11-2 and TRBJ1-1; possible D gene TRBD1, 6 bases. This CDR3 is built from 16 residues. The germline V gene encodes CDR1 SGHAT and CDR2 FQNNGV. V dropped 0 bases and J dropped 0 bases, with 11 bases sitting between them.

The chain is built from TRBV11-2 and TRBJ1-1, with TRBD1 as a possible D gene (5 bases). The CDR3 length is 13 residues. Trimming took 2 bases from V and 5 from J, leaving 9 bases between them. Germline V gene sequence: CDR1 SGHAT, CDR2 FQNNGV. The CDR3 sequence is CASSLSQGTEAFF. In DNA form, the CDR3 reads TGTGCCAGCAGCTTATCCCAGGGTACTGAAGCTTTCTTT.

The rearrangement links TRBV2 to TRBJ2-7; tentatively, D is TRBD2 (6 bases). V was shortened by 7 bases and J by 3 bases, with 13 bases between the two germline ends. CDR1 and CDR2 (germline): SNHLY, FYNNEI. The CDR3 runs to 13 residues. CDR3 sequence (DNA): TGTGCCAGCAAGAAGACTAGGAGCTACGAGCAGTACTTC. Protein product: CASKKTRSYEQYF.

The chain carries TRBV12-3 or TRBV12-4 and TRBJ2-7, with 9 bases lining up with TRBD1. The length of the CDR3 is 17 residues. V was pared by 6 bases and J by 3 bases, with 15 bases of the junction left unmatched. CDR3 loop: CASSAYTGTGNGYEQYF. Written as DNA, the CDR3 is TGTGCCAGCAGCGCGTACACCGGGACAGGGAACGGCTACGAGCAGTACTTC.

The gene calls are TRBV28 and TRBJ2-3; D gene ambiguous. The CDR3 covers 11 residues. Germline-derived CDR1 and CDR2 are MDHEN and SYDVKM. V dropped 5 bases and J dropped 7 bases, with 7 bases sitting between them. CDR3 region: CASSTSNTQYF. The CDR3 nucleotides read TGTGCCAGCAGTACATCTAATACGCAGTATTTT.

V and J are TRBV28 and TRBJ2-7; possibly TRBD1 for D (6 bases). Trimming stripped 8 bases from V and 7 bases from J, with 18 bases between. The germline V gene encodes CDR1 MDHEN and CDR2 SYDVKM. The CDR3 loop spans 13 amino acids. CDR3 region: CASALQVDREQYF. DNA of the CDR3: TGTGCCAGCGCCCTCCAGGTCGACAGGGAGCAGTACTTC.

The CDR3 region has the DNA TGCAGCATTTACACAGTTAACACTGAAGCTTTCTTT. It translates to CSIYTVNTEAFF. The chain recombines TRBV29-1 with TRBJ1-1; no firm D call. This CDR3 is 12 amino acids long. Germline loops: CDR1 SQVTM, CDR2 ANQGSEA. V was pared by 8 bases and J by 2 bases, with 12 bases between.

This clonotype appeared many times. The chain links TRBV7-9 to TRBJ1-5, with 7 bases aligning to TRBD1. The CDR3 is 16 residues long. CDR1 and CDR2 (germline): SEHNR, FQNEAQ (reference sequence). Unmatched junction bases numbered 12, after V lost 8 bases and J lost 2 bases. CDR3 DNA sequence: TGTGCCAGCGGGGGACAGACGGCGGGAGGCAATCAGCCCCAGCATTTT. Amino acids: CASGGQTAGGNQPQHF. The full variable domain, rest sourced from reference TRBV7-9 and TRBJ1-5, is DTGVSQNPRHKITKRGQNVTFRCDPISEHNRLYWYRQTLGQGPEFLTYFQNEAQLEKSRLLSDRFSAERPKGSFSTLEIQRTEQGDSAMYLCASGGQTAGGNQPQHFGDGTRLSIL.

The chain joins TRBV12-3 or TRBV12-4 to TRBJ2-2; 9 bases are shared with TRBD1. Unmatched junction bases numbered 8, after V lost 6 bases and J lost 3 bases. The length of the CDR3 is 16 residues. This chain's CDR3 is CASSRPRDRDTGELFF. The DNA of the CDR3 is TGTGCCAGCAGCCGCCCCCGGGACAGGGACACCGGGGAGCTGTTTTTT.

This clonotype was picked up a small number of times. The chain combines TRBV20-1 with TRBJ1-6; D call uncertain. The V gene lost 0 bases and the J gene lost 9 bases, with 9 bases spanning the gap. CDR1 and CDR2 from the germline V gene are DFQATT and SNEGSKA (reference sequence). The CDR3 totals 13 residues. CDR3 loop: CSARDRTISPLHF. CDR3 coding DNA: TGCAGTGCTAGAGATCGAACGATTTCACCCCTCCACTTT.

This clonotype appeared a few times. The chain couples TRBV10-3 to TRBJ2-6; D perhaps matches TRBD1 (6 bases). This CDR3 spans 14 amino acids. Germline V gene sequence: CDR1 ENHRY, CDR2 SYGVKD. The V end was cut by 0 bases, the J end by 12 bases, with 12 bases between. This CDR3 is CAISESTQGTVLTF. The CDR3 DNA sequence: TGTGCCATCAGTGAGTCGACACAGGGAACCGTCCTGACTTTC.

The chain uses TRBV18 and TRBJ2-7; D gene ambiguous. V was cut by 1 base and J by 5 bases, with 3 bases left in between. This CDR3 has 11 residues. Germline CDR1 is KGHSH and CDR2 is LQKENI. The CDR3 nucleotides read TGTGCCAGCTCACCACAAGACGAGCAGTACTTC. Its translation is CASSPQDEQYF.

The sample holds a few counts of this clonotype. The rearrangement joins TRBV20-1 to TRBJ1-5; maybe TRBD1 (6 bases). CDR3 size: 16 residues. Germline CDR1 DFQATT, CDR2 SNEGSKA (reference sequence). V was cut by 0 bases and J by 3 bases, with 15 bases left in between. CDR3 coding DNA: TGCAGTGCTAGAGATCCCCGGGACACAAACAATCAGCCCCAGCATTTT. It translates to CSARDPRDTNNQPQHF.

J is TRBJ1-4 and V is TRBV15; no reliable D call. From germline, CDR1 is LNHNV and CDR2 YYDKDF (reference sequence). The CDR3 loop spans 15 amino acids. Trimming shortened V by 4 bases and J by 3 bases, and 12 bases separated the two germline ends. CDR3 nucleotides: TGTGCCACCAGCACGGAGGGTCTCCCTAATGAAAAACTGTTTTTT. Translating it yields CATSTEGLPNEKLFF.

This clonotype was observed at least ten times. J is TRBJ1-3 and V is TRBV5-5, with unresolved D. The CDR3 runs to 14 residues. Trimming took off 2 bases at V and 0 bases at J, with 6 bases between the two ends. CDR1 is SGHKS, CDR2 YYEKEE, per germline (reference sequence). CDR3 in amino acids: CASSLQLSGNTIYF. The DNA for the CDR3 is TGTGCCAGCAGCTTACAGCTCTCTGGAAACACCATATATTTT. Variable domain in full (rest from reference TRBV5-5 and TRBJ1-3): DAGVTQSPTHLIKTRGQQVTLRCSPISGHKSVSWYQQVLGQGPQFIFQYYEKEERGRGNFPDRFSARQFPNYSSELNVNALLLGDSALYLCASSLQLSGNTIYFGEGSWLTVV.

The chain carries TRBV6-2 or TRBV6-3 and TRBJ2-5, with D possibly being TRBD1 (5 bases). Trimming removed 2 bases at V and 9 bases at J, with 7 bases between. This CDR3 spans 11 amino acids. The germline gives CDR1 MNHEY, CDR2 SVGEGT. CDR3 in DNA: TGTGCCAGCAGTTACGGGGCGGCCCAGTACTTC. Translation: CASSYGAAQYF.

This clonotype occurred many times. V gene TRBV7-2 combines with J gene TRBJ2-7, with D hard to call. Deletions cut 3 bases from V and 4 bases from J, with 7 bases between. This CDR3 comprises 12 residues. Per the germline V gene, CDR1 is SGHTA and CDR2 is FQGNSA. This CDR3 is CASSLTDYEQYF. The CDR3 bases are TGTGCCAGCAGCTTGACGGATTACGAGCAGTACTTC.

The chain employs TRBV28 and TRBJ2-6; 8 bases map to TRBD2. The germline V gene has CDR1 MDHEN and CDR2 SYDVKM. The CDR3 contains 18 residues. V lost 7 bases and J lost 4; bases outside the gene matches: 15. The CDR3 protein is CASTELGRGVTGANVLTF. CDR3 in DNA: TGTGCCAGCACCGAATTGGGGCGGGGGGTCACCGGGGCCAACGTCCTGACTTTC.

The chain employs TRBV6-1 and TRBJ2-3; 8 bases line up with TRBD1. Germline V lookup: CDR1 MNHNS, CDR2 SASEGT. Germline trimming cut 6 bases from V and 0 bases from J; bases unmatched to any gene: 5. This CDR3 is 15 amino acids long. The CDR3 sequence is CASSATGVSTDTQYF. The CDR3 coding sequence is TGTGCCAGCAGCGCGACAGGGGTCAGCACAGATACGCAGTATTTT.

The J gene is TRBJ1-5, the V gene TRBV30, with D perhaps TRBD1 (5 bases). The V end was cut by 0 bases, the J end by 4 bases, with 10 bases between. The CDR3 has 14 residues. Germline V gives CDR1 GTSNPN, CDR2 SVGIG (reference sequence). The CDR3, as DNA: TGTGCCTGGAGTGTAGAGTCAGGGAATCAGCCCCAGCATTTT. Its protein is CAWSVESGNQPQHF.

The sample holds a few counts of this clonotype. The V call is TRBV11-2, the J call TRBJ2-7; 11 bases match TRBD2. Germline V gene data show CDR1 as SGHAT and CDR2 as FQNNGV. The junction had 11 bases not matched to a gene; V was cut back by 6 bases and J by 7 bases. CDR3 length: 15 residues. The CDR3 sequence: CASSSTSGRRKEQYF. The CDR3, as DNA: TGTGCCAGCAGTTCTACTAGCGGGAGAAGGAAAGAGCAGTACTTC.

This clonotype was picked up a small number of times. CDR3 DNA: TGTGCCAGCAGGACTGGGGGAACGAACACTGAAGCTTTCTTT. Protein product: CASRTGGTNTEAFF. V gene TRBV27 combines with J gene TRBJ1-1; tentative D call: TRBD1 (5 bases). The CDR3 runs to 14 residues. V lost 6 bases and J lost 1, with 12 bases in between. Germline CDR1 is MNHEY and CDR2 is SMNVEV (reference sequence).

Notes on this clonotype: Likely a read error: the CDR3 ends without its conserved phenylalanine or tryptophan. The genes are TRBV7-2 and TRBJ1-1, with TRBD1 matching over 9 bases. Germline CDR1 SGHTA, CDR2 FQGNSA. V lost 3 bases to trimming and J lost 1 base; unmatched junction nucleotides: 0. This CDR3 comprises 14 residues. The CDR3 nucleotides are TGTGCCAGCAGCTTGGGACAGGGGAACACTGAAGCTTTCCTT. As protein: CASSLGQGNTEAFL.

On this clonotype itself: Here the CDR3 omits its conserved ending phenylalanine or tryptophan, so a read error is the likely source. The V and J genes are TRBV4-1 and TRBJ2-5; D is uncertain. Germline-derived CDR1 and CDR2 are MGHRA and YSYEKL. V lost 1 base, J lost 3 bases, and 6 bases lay in between. The CDR3 spans 13 residues. As DNA, the CDR3 is TGCGCCAGCAGCCAAGCTAGAGAAGAGACCCAGTACCTC. Translating gives CASSQAREETQYL.

This clonotype has more than one count but fewer than ten. The V and J genes are TRBV28 and TRBJ1-5, with a tentative D call TRBD1 (5 bases). The CDR3 length is 16 residues. The V gene's germline CDR1 is MDHEN and CDR2 SYDVKM. V lost 6 bases and J 3 bases, leaving 18 bases between the germline ends. The CDR3 protein is CASSPAPGTYNQPQHF. CDR3 in DNA: TGTGCCAGCAGCCCCGCCCCCGGGACCTACAATCAGCCCCAGCATTTT.

Ten or more counts support this clonotype. This chain uses TRBV15 with TRBJ2-5; either TRBD1 or TRBD2 may supply D (5 bases each). V shed 3 bases and J shed 5 bases, with 10 bases lying between them. Per germline, CDR1 LNHNV and CDR2 YYDKDF (reference sequence). CDR3 size: 13 residues. CDR3 DNA: TGTGCCACCAGCAGCACGGGGCGGGAGACCCAGTACTTC. It codes for CATSSTGRETQYF.

In its sample, this clonotype was seen a few times. The chain joins TRBV7-8 to TRBJ2-7; perhaps TRBD1 as D (5 bases). The CDR3 length is 18 residues. Between the trimmed V and J ends, which lost 5 bases and 3 bases, there was a span of 26 bases. The V gene's germline CDR1 is SGHVS and CDR2 FQNEAQ. Written as DNA, the CDR3 is TGTGCCAGCAGCCCCTTCCTTATGGGGCAGACAAATTTCTACGAGCAGTACTTC. Residues: CASSPFLMGQTNFYEQYF. Combining the CDR3 with reference TRBV7-8 and TRBJ2-7 gives the whole variable domain GAGVSQSPRYKVAKRGQDVALRCDPISGHVSLFWYQQALGQGPEFLTYFQNEAQLDKSGLPSDRFFAERPEGSVSTLKIQRTQQEDSAVYLCASSPFLMGQTNFYEQYFGPGTRLTVT.

A remark on this clonotype: A junction boundary mismatches the germline segment, possibly from a read error. The chain couples TRBV20-1 to TRBJ2-3; 8 bases map to TRBD2. CDR3 length: 14 residues. The germline V gene encodes CDR1 DFQATT and CDR2 SNEGSKA (reference sequence). The CDR3 nucleotides are TGCAGTGCCAGAGGCGCAGCGGGAGCAGATACGCAGTATTTT. Protein: CSARGAAGADTQYF.

This clonotype was seen only a few times. This chain uses TRBV30 with TRBJ1-1; D is undetermined. The CDR3 spans 14 residues. Deletions cut 0 bases from V and 1 base from J, with 9 bases between. Germline V gives CDR1 GTSNPN, CDR2 SVGIG (reference sequence). CDR3 sequence (DNA): TGTGCCTGGAGTGTTGGGCAGACGAACACTGAAGCTTTCTTT. Translating it yields CAWSVGQTNTEAFF.

The V and J genes are TRBV4-2 and TRBJ2-3, with unresolved D. The CDR3 length is 19 residues. CDR1 LGHNA and CDR2 YNFKEQ come from the germline V gene. V lost 3 bases and J lost 0, with 22 bases in between. CDR3 residues: CASSQIFRNAITSTDTQYF. CDR3 in DNA: TGTGCCAGCAGCCAGATATTCAGGAATGCCATCACTAGCACAGATACGCAGTATTTT.

Only a few counts were recorded for this clonotype. V and J are TRBV10-2 and TRBJ2-1, with D possibly TRBD2 on 6 matching bases. Trimming stripped 9 bases from V and 0 bases from J, with 27 bases between. The CDR3 totals 19 residues. In germline, CDR1 is WSHSY, CDR2 SAAADI. The CDR3 bases are TGCGCCAGTGAAGCCAGAGAGAGATGGCGGGATCGCTCCTACAATGAGCAGTTCTTC. Translated, it gives CASEARERWRDRSYNEQFF.